This T cell receptor (beta chain) was found in a study of T cell responses to AZD1222 COVID-19 vaccine. This clone was counted a single time. Antigen: not known. The method was immunoSEQ multiplex PCR; TCRdb's version includes in-frame clones alone and lacks a portion of them. The data hold over 120,000 clones, with approximately 92% observed a single time. General study points: The donors showed a predominance of white British ancestry and of females, with possible underestimation of clonal diversity. The study identified only five to seven AZD1222 recipients as seropositive at baseline.

Germline V lookup: CDR1 LGHNA, CDR2 YSLEER. Trimming left V 0 bases short and J 11 bases short, with 11 bases between. The CDR3 has 13 amino acids. The sample here was peripheral blood, taken 28 days after the second AZD1222 dose. J is TRBJ1-5 and V is TRBV4-3; a weak D match, TRBD1 (6 bases). The receptor comes from an adult who received the AZD1222 COVID-19 vaccine. The CDR3 is CASSQDRRTAQHF. As DNA, the CDR3 is TGCGCCAGCAGCCAAGATCGGAGGACAGCCCAGCATTTT.